One sample yielded the 23 T cell receptor beta chains listed below, sequenced in a study of identical twins. TCRdb independently ran MiXCR on the 5' RACE reads; one entry per CDR3 protein. The sample lists about 240,000 distinct CDR3 sequences, approximately 12% seen once, with roughly 4.2% in the top ten. The data also belong to a second study, concerning yellow fever vaccine responses in identical twins.

Material: memory (CD45RO+) T cells sorted from blood. The receptors come from a woman aged 18 to 35 in good health.

A word on this clonotype: One end of the junction varies from germline; a read error may be responsible. The chain is built from TRBV5-1 and TRBJ1-6, with 8 bases fitting TRBD1. Germline V gene lookup returns CDR1 SGHRS and CDR2 YFSETQ. The CDR3 length is 17 residues. DNA of the CDR3: TGCGCCAGCAGCTTGACTCCAGGGGGCTCCGATAATTCACCCCTCCACTTT. Its protein is CASSLTPGGSDNSPLHF.

This clonotype came up a few times. The chain couples TRBV28 to TRBJ2-7; D unclear. Trimming took 5 bases from V and 0 from J, leaving 14 bases between them. The CDR3 covers 15 residues. Germline V gives CDR1 MDHEN, CDR2 SYDVKM. CDR3 residues: CASSPPSQSSYEQYF. In DNA form, the CDR3 reads TGTGCCAGCAGTCCCCCCAGCCAGAGCTCCTACGAGCAGTACTTC.

The V and J genes are TRBV20-1 and TRBJ1-2; D perhaps matches TRBD1 (6 bases). CDR3 size: 14 residues. V was shortened by 6 bases and J by 4 bases, with 18 bases between the two germline ends. The germline V gene encodes CDR1 DFQATT and CDR2 SNEGSKA (reference sequence). CDR3 sequence: CSAGPLQGGYGYTF. The CDR3 DNA is TGCAGTGCCGGCCCATTACAGGGAGGCTATGGCTACACCTTC.

In this sample, this clonotype turned up a few times. CDR3 protein: CASSFLHPGLAGEEFF. The DNA for the CDR3 is TGTGCCAGCAGTTTCCTCCATCCGGGACTAGCGGGAGAAGAGTTCTTC. The chain uses TRBV27 and TRBJ2-1, with 14 bases that match TRBD2. Germline V gene data show CDR1 as MNHEY and CDR2 as SMNVEV (reference sequence). Trimming cost V 3 bases and J 14 bases; bases outside gene matches: 12. The CDR3 is made up of 16 amino acids.

The chain joins TRBV28 to TRBJ2-7, with 8 positions matching TRBD2. The ends lost 7 bases at V and 3 bases at J; junction bases unmatched: 5. This CDR3 is built from 13 residues. CDR1 and CDR2 (germline): MDHEN, SYDVKM. The CDR3 DNA sequence: TGTGCCAGCATAAGCGGGGGCCTCTACGAGCAGTACTTC. Translating it yields CASISGGLYEQYF.

V and J are TRBV27 and TRBJ1-1, with 8 bases aligning to TRBD1. Germline-derived CDR1 and CDR2 are MNHEY and SMNVEV (reference sequence). The CDR3 has 15 amino acids. Trimming removed 4 bases from V and 6 bases from J; junction bases left unmatched: 10. The CDR3 reads CASSSPWTGKAEAFF. DNA of the CDR3: TGTGCCAGCAGTTCTCCTTGGACAGGGAAGGCTGAAGCTTTCTTT.

V gene TRBV27 combines with J gene TRBJ2-3, with 9 bases fitting TRBD2. The germline CDR1 and CDR2 sequences are MNHEY and SMNVEV (reference sequence). The CDR3 consists of 17 residues. V lost 4 bases, J lost 5 bases, and 13 bases stayed unmatched. The CDR3 DNA reads TGTGCCAGCAGTTCTTTCCCGCAGCGGGGGGATAAAGATACGCAGTATTTT. Encoded protein: CASSSFPQRGDKDTQYF.

This clonotype appeared many times. The V and J genes are TRBV7-2 and TRBJ1-1, with D perhaps matching TRBD1 (5 bases). The germline CDR1 and CDR2 sequences are SGHTA and FQGNSA. The CDR3 totals 14 residues. V was pared by 5 bases and J by 0 bases, with 10 bases between. Here the CDR3 DNA reads TGTGCCAGCAGCGTTGGGGGGGTGAACACTGAAGCTTTCTTT. Amino acid sequence: CASSVGGVNTEAFF.

This clonotype showed up just a few times. The chain employs TRBV10-3 and TRBJ1-1; 7 bases fit TRBD1. This CDR3 contains 13 residues. The V gene end was trimmed by 10 bases and the J gene end by 1 base; junction bases not matched to a gene: 6. The germline CDR1 and CDR2 sequences are ENHRY and SYGVKD. The chain's CDR3 is CATHGTANTEAFF. The CDR3 coding sequence is TGTGCCACCCACGGGACAGCGAACACTGAAGCTTTCTTT.

This clonotype was seen only a few times. The chain combines TRBV20-1 with TRBJ1-5; D might be TRBD1 (5 bases). The CDR3 loop spans 14 amino acids. Looked up from germline, CDR1 is DFQATT and CDR2 is SNEGSKA (reference sequence). Trimming left V 5 bases short and J 4 bases short, with 15 bases between. The CDR3 spells CSASNRAGNQPQHF. DNA for the CDR3: TGCAGTGCTTCTAACCGGGCAGGGAATCAGCCCCAGCATTTT.

This clonotype has ten or more counts. The chain joins TRBV29-1 to TRBJ1-1; D gene uncertain. Germline V gene sequence: CDR1 SQVTM, CDR2 ANQGSEA. The CDR3 covers 8 residues. V dropped 7 bases and J dropped 10 bases, with 7 bases sitting between them. The CDR3 region is CSAVGAFF. CDR3 coding DNA: TGCAGCGCGGTAGGAGCTTTCTTT.

The sample holds a few counts of this clonotype. The chain uses TRBV20-1 and TRBJ2-2; D not certain. Trimming cost V 6 bases and J 6 bases, with 20 bases left between them. The CDR3 totals 15 residues. The V gene's germline CDR1 is DFQATT and CDR2 SNEGSKA (reference sequence). CDR3 DNA: TGCAGTGCGCAAGTAGATGCGCTTGGCGCCGGGGAGCTGTTTTTT. Translation: CSAQVDALGAGELFF.

In its sample, this clonotype was seen many times. V gene TRBV3-1 combines with J gene TRBJ2-7; D may be TRBD1 (5 bases). Trimming removed 0 bases at V and 3 bases at J, with 9 bases between. In germline, CDR1 is LGHDT, CDR2 YNNKEL (reference sequence). The length of the CDR3 is 14 residues. As DNA, the CDR3 is TGTGCCAGCAGCCAAGAAGGGGAAGGCTACGAGCAGTACTTC. It encodes CASSQEGEGYEQYF.

The chain employs TRBV27 and TRBJ2-7, with TRBD2 as a possible D gene (5 bases). The germline V gene has CDR1 MNHEY and CDR2 SMNVEV (reference sequence). CDR3 length: 16 residues. Between the trimmed V and J ends, which lost 6 bases and 0 bases, there was a span of 18 bases. The CDR3 DNA reads TGTGCCAGCAGCCGTAGCGAGACGAGGGCCTCCTACGAGCAGTACTTC. Protein sequence: CASSRSETRASYEQYF.

This clonotype was counted a few times. V and J are TRBV27 and TRBJ2-3; D is unclear. The CDR3 is 15 residues long. Per the germline V gene, CDR1 is MNHEY and CDR2 is SMNVEV (reference sequence). The V end lost 4 bases, the J end lost 3 bases, and 14 bases lay between the germline ends. CDR3 protein: CASSSPYGVTDTQYF. The CDR3 DNA is TGTGCCAGCAGTTCCCCTTACGGCGTTACAGATACGCAGTATTTT.

This clonotype has just a few counts. DNA for the CDR3: TGTGCCAGTAGTATCCGTCAATTTGGTTGGGGCAATCAGCCCCAGCATTTT. Amino acids: CASSIRQFGWGNQPQHF. The chain couples TRBV19 to TRBJ1-5; D gene ambiguous. V lost 3 bases, J lost 2 bases, and 17 bases lay in between. The CDR3 extends over 17 amino acids. The V gene's germline CDR1 is LNHDA and CDR2 SQIVND (reference sequence).

This clonotype was seen only a few times. The chain links TRBV12-5 to TRBJ2-4; D gene uncertain. V shed 7 bases and J shed 6 bases, with 16 bases lying between them. Germline CDR1 reads LGHNT; CDR2 reads FRNRAP. The CDR3 has 14 residues. The CDR3 loop is CASAAVGNGNIQYF. In DNA, the CDR3 is TGTGCTAGTGCGGCAGTTGGAAATGGAAACATTCAGTACTTC.

The chain links TRBV11-3 to TRBJ2-5; D possibly corresponds to TRBD1 (5 bases). Deletions cut 8 bases from V and 0 bases from J, with 7 bases between. Germline V gene data show CDR1 as SGHNT and CDR2 as YENEEA. CDR3 size: 12 residues. The CDR3: CASSGNQETQYF. CDR3 DNA sequence: TGTGCCAGCTCAGGGAACCAAGAGACCCAGTACTTC.

This chain joins TRBV6-2 or TRBV6-3 and TRBJ1-2; TRBD1 matches 7 bases. CDR3 length: 12 residues. Trimming removed 6 bases from V and 5 bases from J; junction bases left unmatched: 3. The germline CDR1 and CDR2 sequences are MNHEY and SVGEGT. CDR3 DNA sequence: TGTGCCAGCAGCCAGGGACAGTATGGCTACACCTTC. Its translation is CASSQGQYGYTF.

This clonotype occurred many times. The chain carries TRBV7-8 and TRBJ2-5; 7 nucleotides align to TRBD2. V lost 2 bases and J lost 6; bases outside the gene matches: 6. This CDR3 spans 14 amino acids. Germline CDR1 is SGHVS and CDR2 is FQNEAQ. The CDR3 loop is CASSLWVGGKTQYF. CDR3 coding DNA: TGTGCCAGCAGCTTATGGGTCGGGGGGAAGACCCAGTACTTC.

This clonotype was detected a few times. The chain couples TRBV5-6 to TRBJ2-1; 12 bases line up with TRBD1. Looked up from germline, CDR1 is SGHDT and CDR2 is YYEEEE. After removal of 4 bases from V and 8 bases from J, the junction contained 7 bases not matched to a gene. The CDR3 consists of 15 residues. CDR3 loop: CASSPGQGAFDEQFF. As DNA, the CDR3 is TGTGCCAGCAGCCCGGGACAGGGGGCGTTTGATGAGCAGTTCTTC.

This clonotype is a singleton in its sample. The genes are TRBV10-3 and TRBJ2-2; 8 positions agree with TRBD1. The V and J ends lost 5 bases and 6 bases, in that order; junction bases with no gene match: 5. Germline V gene data show CDR1 as ENHRY and CDR2 as SYGVKD. The CDR3 covers 14 residues. DNA of the CDR3: TGTGCCATCAGTTCGGCAGGGGGCCCCGGGGAGCTGTTTTTT. Its translation: CAISSAGGPGELFF.

In its sample, this clonotype was seen many times. This rearrangement joins TRBV10-3 to TRBJ2-7; weak D call: TRBD2 (5 bases). The CDR3 loop spans 14 amino acids. V lost 0 bases to trimming and J lost 3 bases, with 9 bases between them. Per germline, CDR1 ENHRY and CDR2 SYGVKD. The CDR3 protein is CAISESRGLYEQYF. For the CDR3, the DNA is TGTGCCATCAGTGAGTCTCGGGGTCTCTACGAGCAGTACTTC.